This T cell receptor beta chain was observed in a study of T cell changes during pregnancy in multiple sclerosis. Assay used: immunoSEQ multiplex PCR; TCRdb lists only in-frame clones, some missing. The table lists roughly 38,000 clones, around 93% of them singletons, with 0.6% to 0.75% in the top ten. Germline assignment: CDR1 SGHNT and CDR2 YENEEA. Trimming removed 6 bases from V and 1 base from J; junction bases left unmatched: 5. CDR3 length equals 14 residues. The receptor was isolated from a female donor with multiple sclerosis, enrolled in a pregnancy study. Sequenced material: CD4+ T cells from peripheral blood mononuclear cells, taken in the third trimester of pregnancy. This chain uses TRBV11-3 with TRBJ2-7; TRBD2 matches at 8 bases. The CDR3 coding sequence is TGTGCCAGCAGTCCCGGGGGGGAGTCCTACGAGCAGTACTTC. It translates to CASSPGGESYEQYF.